The 30 T cell receptor beta chains below come from one sample, sequenced in a study of identical twins. MiXCR, applied by TCRdb to the 5' RACE reads, yields one record per CDR3 protein. This sample carries hundreds of thousands of distinct CDR3 sequences, 6.1% of them seen once, and the ten largest clones take around 2%. The sample consisted of naive T cells sorted from blood. The receptors come from a man aged 18 to 29 in good health.

This clonotype was detected ten times or more. This sequence joins TRBV12-3 or TRBV12-4 and TRBJ2-2; 8 nucleotides match TRBD1. With V trimmed by 4 bases and J by 4 bases, 8 bases remained unmatched. This CDR3 contains 16 residues. The CDR3 spells CASSSHRGMGTGELFF. The CDR3 DNA sequence: TGTGCCAGCAGTTCTCACAGGGGGATGGGCACCGGGGAGCTGTTTTTT.

V is TRBV5-1 and J is TRBJ1-2; weak D call: TRBD1 (6 bases). The germline CDR1 and CDR2 sequences are SGHRS and YFSETQ. Trimming took off 3 bases at V and 4 bases at J, with 10 bases between the two ends. This CDR3 has 13 residues. CDR3 sequence reads: CASSSGQIYGYTF. The CDR3 DNA follows: TGCGCCAGCAGCTCCGGACAGATCTATGGCTACACCTTC.

This clonotype occurred a few times. V usage is TRBV5-1 and J usage is TRBJ1-2; the match to TRBD1 covers 12 bases. Germline CDR1 SGHRS, CDR2 YFSETQ. CDR3 length equals 20 residues. V lost 2 bases, J lost 2 bases, and 16 bases stayed unmatched. The CDR3 nucleotides read TGCGCCAGCAGCTTTGGATCAGGTCGGGACAGGGGGCCTTTCAACTATGGCTACACCTTC. This gives the protein CASSFGSGRDRGPFNYGYTF.

This sequence joins TRBV5-1 and TRBJ2-3, with 8 bases lining up with TRBD2. Losses at the gene ends were 0 bases for V and 2 bases for J; bases not matched to a gene: 8. CDR3 size: 17 residues. Germline values: CDR1 SGHRS, CDR2 YFSETQ. In nucleotides, the CDR3 is TGCGCCAGCAGCTTGGCTGGACTAGCCGGGATCACAGATACGCAGTATTTT. It codes for CASSLAGLAGITDTQYF.

This clonotype was seen at least ten times. V gene TRBV7-4 combines with J gene TRBJ2-7; D may match TRBD1 or TRBD2 (6 bases each). Germline V gene lookup returns CDR1 SGHVT and CDR2 SQSDAQ. The CDR3 runs to 13 residues. V lost 8 bases to trimming and J lost 2 bases, with 13 bases between them. CDR3: CASPQGRPYEQYF. DNA for the CDR3: TGTGCCAGCCCCCAGGGGAGGCCCTACGAGCAGTACTTC.

This clonotype was picked up many times. V and J are TRBV28 and TRBJ2-5; D unclear. V was pared by 3 bases and J by 5 bases, with 10 bases between. This CDR3 spans 13 amino acids. CDR1 is MDHEN, CDR2 SYDVKM, per germline. The chain's CDR3 is CASSLTRSETQYF. The CDR3, as DNA: TGTGCCAGCAGTTTGACAAGGTCGGAGACCCAGTACTTC.

This clonotype was detected many times. The rearrangement links TRBV7-8 to TRBJ2-1, with 13 bases identical to TRBD2. V was pared by 3 bases and J by 7 bases, with 6 bases of the junction left unmatched. Germline V gene data show CDR1 as SGHVS and CDR2 as FQNEAQ. CDR3 length: 16 amino acids. The CDR3 DNA is TGTGCCAGCAGCTTTGGGACTAGCGGGATATTTAATGAGCAGTTCTTC. This encodes CASSFGTSGIFNEQFF.

This clonotype was seen many times. The chain combines TRBV11-2 with TRBJ2-1, with 11 positions matching TRBD2. V shed 1 base and J 2 bases; nucleotides not matched to a gene: 4. The CDR3 has 17 amino acids. Per the germline V gene, CDR1 is SGHAT and CDR2 is FQNNGV. The CDR3 region is CASSLVATSGTYNEQFF. The CDR3 coding sequence is TGTGCCAGCAGCTTAGTAGCGACTAGCGGGACCTACAATGAGCAGTTCTTC.

This chain's CDR3 is CASSQTGGGRIATNEKLFF. CDR3 nucleotide sequence: TGTGCCAGCAGCCAGACAGGGGGCGGACGGATTGCAACTAATGAAAAACTGTTTTTT. The chain uses TRBV11-1 and TRBJ1-4; 10 nucleotides align to TRBD1. This CDR3 has 19 amino acids. V gave up 5 bases and J gave up 0 bases; unmatched junction bases: 12. Per the germline V gene, CDR1 is SGHAT and CDR2 is FQDESV (reference sequence).

The V gene is TRBV7-8, the J gene TRBJ1-1; 8 bases align to TRBD1. From germline, CDR1 is SGHVS and CDR2 FQNEAQ. Losses at the gene ends were 2 bases for V and 7 bases for J; bases not matched to a gene: 18. This CDR3 has 18 amino acids. CDR3 sequence (DNA): TGTGCCAGCAGCTTAAGTCGGTGGACAGGGTGGGTAGATAGTGAAGCTTTCTTT. Translated, it gives CASSLSRWTGWVDSEAFF.

This clonotype was seen ten or more times. The chain couples TRBV5-1 to TRBJ2-1; possibly TRBD1 for D (6 bases). The germline gives CDR1 SGHRS, CDR2 YFSETQ. This CDR3 is built from 12 residues. The V end lost 4 bases, the J end lost 7 bases, and 9 bases lay between the germline ends. CDR3 region: CASSRDNNEQFF. The CDR3 DNA reads TGCGCCAGCAGCAGGGACAATAATGAGCAGTTCTTC.

This clonotype was seen ten or more times. The chain is built from TRBV5-6 and TRBJ2-1, with D possibly TRBD1 on 6 matching bases. Trimming shortened V by 4 bases and J by 10 bases, and 9 bases separated the two germline ends. The CDR3 extends over 11 amino acids. Germline-derived CDR1 and CDR2 are SGHDT and YYEEEE. CDR3 DNA: TGTGCCAGCAGCCGAGACAGGGAGCAGTTCTTC. This encodes CASSRDREQFF.

The chain has TRBV20-1 and TRBJ2-5, with D possibly TRBD1 on 5 matching bases. CDR1 is DFQATT, CDR2 SNEGSKA, per germline (reference sequence). V was shortened by 4 bases and J by 5 bases, with 11 bases between the two germline ends. This CDR3 has 12 residues. The CDR3 here is CSANARAETQYF. The CDR3, as DNA: TGCAGTGCTAACGCCAGGGCGGAGACCCAGTACTTC.

This clonotype was seen a few times. The chain couples TRBV29-1 to TRBJ2-3; possibly TRBD1 for D (6 bases). The CDR3 is 15 residues long. V was cut by 8 bases and J by 8 bases, with 26 bases left in between. Germline V gene sequence: CDR1 SQVTM, CDR2 ANQGSEA. This chain's CDR3 is CSSNDWGTGKGTQYF. In DNA, the CDR3 is TGCAGCTCAAATGATTGGGGAACAGGGAAGGGTACGCAGTATTTT.

This clonotype has at least ten counts. The rearrangement links TRBV4-1 to TRBJ1-2, with a possible D match to TRBD1 (5 bases). The CDR3 is 11 residues long. Per the germline V gene, CDR1 is MGHRA and CDR2 is YSYEKL. Trimming removed 10 bases from V and 4 bases from J, with 10 bases in between. CDR3 DNA sequence: TGCGCCACGGCGGGACGCTATGGCTACACCTTC. Encoded protein: CATAGRYGYTF.

This clonotype came up many times. The chain combines TRBV28 with TRBJ2-7, with D uncertain. Per germline, CDR1 MDHEN and CDR2 SYDVKM. Between the trimmed V and J ends, which lost 6 bases and 0 bases, there was a span of 9 bases. CDR3 length equals 13 residues. Here the CDR3 DNA reads TGTGCCAGCAGGAGTACCAGCTCCTACGAGCAGTACTTC. This sequence encodes CASRSTSSYEQYF.

The chain joins TRBV7-2 to TRBJ2-3; perhaps D is TRBD1 or TRBD2 (5 bases each). The V gene lost 8 bases and the J gene lost 12 bases, with 24 bases spanning the gap. The CDR3 is 14 amino acids. CDR1 and CDR2 (germline): SGHTA, FQGNSA. CDR3: CASHHSNGATHQYF. In DNA form, the CDR3 reads TGTGCCAGCCATCATTCAAACGGGGCCACTCATCAGTATTTT.

There are many counts of this clonotype. The chain links TRBV12-3 or TRBV12-4 to TRBJ1-1, with D perhaps TRBD1 (5 bases). The CDR3 spans 12 residues. Trimming removed 8 bases from V and 6 bases from J, with 13 bases in between. CDR3: CASGSLGAEAFF. The CDR3 nucleotides read TGTGCCAGCGGGAGTTTGGGGGCTGAAGCTTTCTTT.

This clonotype was observed a handful of times. This chain connects TRBV7-2 to TRBJ1-1; D remains unclear. Trimming left V 8 bases short and J 4 bases short, with 8 bases between. This CDR3 comprises 11 residues. Germline CDR1 reads SGHTA; CDR2 reads FQGNSA. The CDR3, as DNA: TGTGCCAGCTTCGGGGTCACTGAAGCTTTCTTT. Amino acid sequence: CASFGVTEAFF. The whole variable domain, remainder taken from reference TRBV7-2 and TRBJ1-1, is GAGVSQSPSNKVTEKGKDVELRCDPISGHTALYWYRQSLGQGLEFLIYFQGNSAPDKSGLPSDRFSAERTGGSVSTLTIQRTQQEDSAVYLCASFGVTEAFFGQGTRLTVV.

This clonotype was picked up many times. V is TRBV7-2 and J is TRBJ2-1; D unclear. Per germline, CDR1 SGHTA and CDR2 FQGNSA. This CDR3 is 15 amino acids long. Trimming stripped 4 bases from V and 7 bases from J, with 17 bases between. CDR3 residues: CASSSWHLRENEQFF. For the CDR3, the DNA is TGTGCCAGCAGCTCGTGGCATCTTAGGGAAAATGAGCAGTTCTTC.

This chain connects TRBV6-2 or TRBV6-3 to TRBJ1-5, with D possibly matching TRBD1 (5 bases). The length of the CDR3 is 15 residues. Deletions cut 6 bases from V and 1 base from J, with 13 bases between. The germline V gene has CDR1 MNHEY and CDR2 SVGEGT. This CDR3 is CASRDPGRSNQPQHF. In DNA, the CDR3 is TGTGCCAGCAGAGACCCGGGACGAAGCAATCAGCCCCAGCATTTT.

The chain combines TRBV5-1 with TRBJ2-3; 10 nucleotides align to TRBD2. Germline V lookup: CDR1 SGHRS, CDR2 YFSETQ. After removal of 1 base from V and 2 bases from J, the junction contained 4 bases not matched to a gene. CDR3 length: 16 amino acids. This chain's CDR3 is CASSLKLAGPTDTQYF. The CDR3 DNA reads TGCGCCAGCAGCTTGAAACTAGCGGGGCCCACAGATACGCAGTATTTT. The full variable domain, completed using reference TRBV5-1 and TRBJ2-3, is KAGVTQTPRYLIKTRGQQVTLSCSPISGHRSVSWYQQTPGQGLQFLFEYFSETQRNKGNFPGRFSGRQFSNSRSEMNVSTLELGDSALYLCASSLKLAGPTDTQYFGPGTRLTVL.

In this sample, this clonotype turned up many times. CDR3 residues: CASRSQGARYEQYV. CDR3 in DNA: TGTGCCAGCAGATCACAGGGGGCCCGATACGAGCAGTACGTC. The chain links TRBV6-1 to TRBJ2-7; 9 bases are a match to TRBD1. Losses at the gene ends were 6 bases for V and 4 bases for J; bases not matched to a gene: 7. Germline CDR1 is MNHNS and CDR2 is SASEGT. There are 14 residues in the CDR3.

This clonotype was seen many times. The rearrangement uses TRBV15 and TRBJ2-7; D not resolved. Germline CDR1 and CDR2: LNHNV and YYDKDF (reference sequence). The length of the CDR3 is 13 residues. V lost 0 bases and J lost 6, with 9 bases in between. The CDR3 loop is CATSREGWVEQYF. The CDR3 DNA follows: TGTGCCACCAGCAGAGAAGGTTGGGTCGAGCAGTACTTC.

This clonotype was picked up a small number of times. The chain links TRBV6-2 or TRBV6-3 to TRBJ2-2; TRBD1 matches 7 bases. CDR1 and CDR2 from the germline V gene are MNHEY and SVGEGT. This CDR3 is 16 amino acids long. V was clipped by 5 bases and J by 5 bases; unmatched bases: 11. CDR3 nucleotide sequence: TGTGCCAGCAGTCCCGGTGACAGGGCGAGAACCGGGGAGCTGTTTTTT. This translates into CASSPGDRARTGELFF.

The gene calls are TRBV5-4 and TRBJ2-7; TRBD1 is a possible D gene (6 bases). This CDR3 is built from 14 residues. Germline CDR1 and CDR2: SGHNT and YYREEE (reference sequence). Trimming stripped 4 bases from V and 2 bases from J, with 13 bases between. The CDR3 DNA is TGTGCCAGCAGCCTCCTGGACAGTGCCTACGAGCAGTACTTC. Protein: CASSLLDSAYEQYF. Full variable domain (outside the CDR3, taken from reference TRBV5-4 and TRBJ2-7): ETGVTQSPTHLIKTRGQQVTLRCSSQSGHNTVSWYQQALGQGPQFIFQYYREEENGRGNFPPRFSGLQFPNYSSELNVNALELDDSALYLCASSLLDSAYEQYFGPGTRLTVT.

This clonotype was found many times. CDR3: CASSQDGAGEHEQYV. CDR3 in DNA: TGTGCCAGCAGCCAAGACGGAGCGGGAGAGCACGAGCAGTACGTC. The V gene is TRBV3-1, the J gene TRBJ2-7; the match to TRBD2 covers 8 bases. Trimming cost V 0 bases and J 5 bases; bases outside gene matches: 6. This CDR3 comprises 15 residues. The V gene's germline CDR1 is LGHDT and CDR2 YNNKEL (reference sequence).

This clonotype came up a few times. The J gene is TRBJ2-7, the V gene TRBV4-1; D gene uncertain. The CDR3 totals 14 residues. Germline lookup yields CDR1 MGHRA and CDR2 YSYEKL. V was shortened by 0 bases and J by 9 bases, with 15 bases between the two germline ends. CDR3 sequence: CASSQDRPPIRQYF. The CDR3 region has the DNA TGCGCCAGCAGCCAAGATCGACCCCCCATCCGGCAGTACTTC.

This clonotype was found many times. The chain couples TRBV6-1 to TRBJ2-2; D is uncertain. Germline CDR1 reads MNHNS; CDR2 reads SASEGT. V was pared by 5 bases and J by 8 bases, with 18 bases between. This CDR3 comprises 15 residues. This chain's CDR3 is CASSRRDPTSGELFF. In nucleotides, the CDR3 is TGTGCCAGCAGTCGAAGGGATCCCACTTCAGGGGAGCTGTTTTTT.

This clonotype was seen a handful of times. The rearrangement uses TRBV18 and TRBJ2-7; 7 bases fit TRBD1. CDR1 is KGHSH and CDR2 is LQKENI in the germline V gene. V trimming: 6 bases; J trimming: 4 bases; junction bases outside the gene matches: 9. The CDR3 is 14 amino acids. The CDR3 region is CASSPGTVQYEQYF. The CDR3 nucleotides read TGTGCCAGCTCCCCTGGGACAGTACAGTACGAGCAGTACTTC.